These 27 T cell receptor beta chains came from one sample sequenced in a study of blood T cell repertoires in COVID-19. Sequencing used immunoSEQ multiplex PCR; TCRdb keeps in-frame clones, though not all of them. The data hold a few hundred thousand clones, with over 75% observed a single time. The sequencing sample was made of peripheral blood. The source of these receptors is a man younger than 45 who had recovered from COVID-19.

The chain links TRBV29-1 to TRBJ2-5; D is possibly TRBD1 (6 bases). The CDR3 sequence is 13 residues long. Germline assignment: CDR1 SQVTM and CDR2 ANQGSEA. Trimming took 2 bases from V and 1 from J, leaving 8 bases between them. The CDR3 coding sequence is TGCAGCGTTGAACAGGGGCGCCAAGAGACCCAGTACTTC. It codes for CSVEQGRQETQYF.

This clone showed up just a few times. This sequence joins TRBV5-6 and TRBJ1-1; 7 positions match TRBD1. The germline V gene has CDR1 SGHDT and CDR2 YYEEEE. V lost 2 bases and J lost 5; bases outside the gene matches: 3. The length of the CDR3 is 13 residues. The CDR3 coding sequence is TGTGCCAGCAGCTTCGACAGGGAGACTGAAGCTTTCTTT. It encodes CASSFDRETEAFF.

In nucleotides, the CDR3 is TGCGCCAGCAGTGTGGCCGGGGGGAGCTACGAGCAGTACTTC. Protein sequence: CASSVAGGSYEQYF. The rearrangement joins TRBV10-2 to TRBJ2-7, with TRBD2 matching over 7 bases. Germline V gene lookup returns CDR1 WSHSY and CDR2 SAAADI. This CDR3 region has 14 residues. V lost 4 bases, J lost 3 bases, and 6 bases stayed unmatched.

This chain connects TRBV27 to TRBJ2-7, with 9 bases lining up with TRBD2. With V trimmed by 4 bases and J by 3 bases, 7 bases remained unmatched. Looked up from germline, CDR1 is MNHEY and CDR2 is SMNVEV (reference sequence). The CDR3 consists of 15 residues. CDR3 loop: CASSSTPTSGYEQYF. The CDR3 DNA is TGTGCCAGCAGTTCAACCCCGACTAGCGGCTACGAGCAGTACTTC.

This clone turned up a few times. The CDR3 protein is CASDLDGISNQPQHF. The DNA of the CDR3 is TGTGCTAGTGACTTGGACGGGATTAGCAATCAGCCCCAGCATTTT. The chain couples TRBV12-5 to TRBJ1-5, with D hard to call. Deletions cut 7 bases from V and 0 bases from J, with 13 bases between. This CDR3 is 15 amino acids long. Germline V lookup: CDR1 LGHNT, CDR2 FRNRAP.

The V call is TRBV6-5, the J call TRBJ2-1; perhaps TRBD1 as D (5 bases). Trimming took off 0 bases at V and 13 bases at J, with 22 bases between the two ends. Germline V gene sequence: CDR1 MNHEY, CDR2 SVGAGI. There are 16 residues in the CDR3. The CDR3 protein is CASSYSTVSQVGRQFF. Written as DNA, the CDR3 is TGTGCCAGCAGTTACTCGACGGTGTCACAGGTCGGCCGACAGTTCTTC.

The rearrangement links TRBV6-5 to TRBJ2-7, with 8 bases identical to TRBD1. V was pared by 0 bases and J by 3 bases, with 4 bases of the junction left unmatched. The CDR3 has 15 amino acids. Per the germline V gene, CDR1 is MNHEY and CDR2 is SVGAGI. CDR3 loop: CASSYSKQGGYEQYF. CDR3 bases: TGTGCCAGCAGTTACTCGAAACAGGGGGGCTACGAGCAGTACTTC.

CDR3 nucleotide sequence: TGTGCCATCAGTGAGTCGAGGGCCACTGAAGCTTTCTTT. Amino acid sequence: CAISESRATEAFF. The chain joins TRBV10-3 to TRBJ1-1; unclear D gene. Germline loops: CDR1 ENHRY, CDR2 SYGVKD. This CDR3 has 13 amino acids. The germline V and J ends were trimmed by 0 bases and 4 bases, with 6 bases remaining between them.

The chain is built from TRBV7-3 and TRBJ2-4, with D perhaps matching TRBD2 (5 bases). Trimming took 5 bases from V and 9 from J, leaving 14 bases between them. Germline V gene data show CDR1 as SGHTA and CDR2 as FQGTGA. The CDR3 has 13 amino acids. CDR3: CASSPMGTSIQYF. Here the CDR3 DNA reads TGTGCCAGCAGCCCGATGGGCACTAGCATTCAGTACTTC.

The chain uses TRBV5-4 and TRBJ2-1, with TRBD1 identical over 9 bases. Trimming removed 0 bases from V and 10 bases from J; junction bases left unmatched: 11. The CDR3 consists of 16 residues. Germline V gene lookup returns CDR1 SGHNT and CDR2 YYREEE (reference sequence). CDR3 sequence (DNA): TGTGCCAGCAGCTTGGATGGACAGGGGCCCCTGGGGGAGCAGTTCTTC. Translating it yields CASSLDGQGPLGEQFF.

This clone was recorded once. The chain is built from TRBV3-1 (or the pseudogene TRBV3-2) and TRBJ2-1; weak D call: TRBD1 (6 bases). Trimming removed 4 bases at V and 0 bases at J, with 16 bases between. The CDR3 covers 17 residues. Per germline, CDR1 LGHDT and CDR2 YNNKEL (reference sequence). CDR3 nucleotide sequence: TGTGCCAGCAGCCGCGAGACAGGATACAACTCCTACAATGAGCAGTTCTTC. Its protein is CASSRETGYNSYNEQFF.

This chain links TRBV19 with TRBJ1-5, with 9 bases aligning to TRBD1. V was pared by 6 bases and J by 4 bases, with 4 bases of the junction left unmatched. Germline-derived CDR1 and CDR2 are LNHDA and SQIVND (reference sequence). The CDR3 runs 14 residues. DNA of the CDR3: TGTGCCAGTAGGCCGGGACAGGGTAATCAGCCCCAGCATTTT. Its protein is CASRPGQGNQPQHF.

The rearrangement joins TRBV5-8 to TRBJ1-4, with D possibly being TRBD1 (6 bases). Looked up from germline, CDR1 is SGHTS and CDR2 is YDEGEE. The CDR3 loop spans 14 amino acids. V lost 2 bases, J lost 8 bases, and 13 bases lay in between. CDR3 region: CASSFGQLGEKLFF. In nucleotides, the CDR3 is TGTGCCAGCAGCTTCGGACAGCTAGGCGAAAAACTGTTTTTT.

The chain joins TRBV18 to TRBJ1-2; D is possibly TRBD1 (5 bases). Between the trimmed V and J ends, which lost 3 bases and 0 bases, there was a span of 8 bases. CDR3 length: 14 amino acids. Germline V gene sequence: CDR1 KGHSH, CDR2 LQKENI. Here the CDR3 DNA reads TGTGCCAGCTCACCGACAGCTTCTAACTATGGCTACACCTTC. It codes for CASSPTASNYGYTF.

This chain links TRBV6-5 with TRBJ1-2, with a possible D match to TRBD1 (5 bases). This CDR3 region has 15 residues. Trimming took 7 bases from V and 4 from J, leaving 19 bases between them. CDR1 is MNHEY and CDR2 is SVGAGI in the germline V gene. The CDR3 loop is CASTQGDGASYGYTF. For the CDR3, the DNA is TGTGCCAGCACCCAAGGGGATGGGGCCTCCTATGGCTACACCTTC.

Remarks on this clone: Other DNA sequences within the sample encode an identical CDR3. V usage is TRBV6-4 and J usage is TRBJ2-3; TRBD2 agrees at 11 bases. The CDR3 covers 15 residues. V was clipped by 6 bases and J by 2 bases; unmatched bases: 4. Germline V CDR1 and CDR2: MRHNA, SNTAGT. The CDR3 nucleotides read TGTGCCAGCAGCGATAGCGGGGGGGCCACAGATACGCAGTATTTT. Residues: CASSDSGGATDTQYF.

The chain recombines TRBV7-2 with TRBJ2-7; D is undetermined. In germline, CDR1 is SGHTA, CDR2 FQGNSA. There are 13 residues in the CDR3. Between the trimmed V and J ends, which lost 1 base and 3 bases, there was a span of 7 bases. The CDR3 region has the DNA TGTGCCAGCAGCTTAGATGAGTACTACGAGCAGTACGTC. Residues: CASSLDEYYEQYV.

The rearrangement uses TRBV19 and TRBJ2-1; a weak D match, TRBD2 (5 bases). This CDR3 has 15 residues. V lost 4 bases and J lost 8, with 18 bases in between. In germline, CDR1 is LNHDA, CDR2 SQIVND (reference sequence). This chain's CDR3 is CASSRMRAAKDEQFF. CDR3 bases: TGTGCCAGTAGTAGGATGAGGGCGGCAAAGGATGAGCAGTTCTTC.

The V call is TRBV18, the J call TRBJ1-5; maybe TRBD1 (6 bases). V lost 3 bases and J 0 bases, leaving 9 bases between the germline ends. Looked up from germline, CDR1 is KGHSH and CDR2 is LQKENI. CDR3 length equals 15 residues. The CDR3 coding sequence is TGTGCCAGCTCACCGGGGGCAAATAGCAATCAGCCCCAGCATTTT. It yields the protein CASSPGANSNQPQHF.

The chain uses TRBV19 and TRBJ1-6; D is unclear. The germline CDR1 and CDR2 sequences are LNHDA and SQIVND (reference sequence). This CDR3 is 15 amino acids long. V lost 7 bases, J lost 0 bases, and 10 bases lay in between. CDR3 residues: CASKEQSSYNSPLHF. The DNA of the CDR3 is TGTGCCAGTAAAGAACAGAGCTCCTATAATTCACCCCTCCACTTT. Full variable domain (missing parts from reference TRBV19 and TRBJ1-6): DGGITQSPKYLFRKEGQNVTLSCEQNLNHDAMYWYRQDPGQGLRLIYYSQIVNDFQKGDIAEGYSVSREKKESFPLTVTSAQKNPTAFYLCASKEQSSYNSPLHFGNGTRLTVT.

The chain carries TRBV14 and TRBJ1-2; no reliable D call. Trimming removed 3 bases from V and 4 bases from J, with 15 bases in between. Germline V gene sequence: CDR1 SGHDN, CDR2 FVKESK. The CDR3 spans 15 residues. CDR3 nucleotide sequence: TGTGCCAGCAGCCAGTTCTCGAGGAGCGGCTATGGCTACACCTTC. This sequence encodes CASSQFSRSGYGYTF.

The CDR3 protein is CATSPRGNQPQHF. CDR3 bases: TGTGCCACCTCCCCGAGGGGCAATCAGCCCCAGCATTTT. This chain links TRBV15 with TRBJ1-5; no definite D call. The V and J ends lost 8 bases and 2 bases respectively, with 10 bases between them. In germline, CDR1 is LNHNV, CDR2 YYDKDF (reference sequence). The CDR3 contains 13 residues. Variable domain in full (rest from reference TRBV15 and TRBJ1-5): DAMVIQNPRYQVTQFGKPVTLSCSQTLNHNVMYWYQQKSSQAPKLLFHYYDKDFNNEADTPDNFQSRRPNTSFCFLDIRSPGLGDTAMYLCATSPRGNQPQHFGDGTRLSIL.

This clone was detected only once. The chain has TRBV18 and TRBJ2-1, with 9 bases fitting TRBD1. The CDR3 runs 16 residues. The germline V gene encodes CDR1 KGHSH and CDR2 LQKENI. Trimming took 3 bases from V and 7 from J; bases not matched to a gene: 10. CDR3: CASSPPKGTGPNEQFF. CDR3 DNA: TGTGCCAGCTCACCGCCAAAGGGGACAGGGCCAAATGAGCAGTTCTTC.

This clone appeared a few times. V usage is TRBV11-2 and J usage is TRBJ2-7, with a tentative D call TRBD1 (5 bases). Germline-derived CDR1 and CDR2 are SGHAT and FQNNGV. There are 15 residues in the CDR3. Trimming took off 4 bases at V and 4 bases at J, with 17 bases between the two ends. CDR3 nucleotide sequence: TGTGCCAGCAGCTCGGTCAAGGGGCTTAATTACGAGCAGTACTTC. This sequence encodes CASSSVKGLNYEQYF.

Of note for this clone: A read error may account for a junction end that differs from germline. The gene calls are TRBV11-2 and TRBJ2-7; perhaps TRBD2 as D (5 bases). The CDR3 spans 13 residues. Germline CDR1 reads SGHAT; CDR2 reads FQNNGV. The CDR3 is CASSLDLEASMDF. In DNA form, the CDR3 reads TGTGCCAGCAGCTTAGATTTAGAGGCTAGCATGGACTTC.

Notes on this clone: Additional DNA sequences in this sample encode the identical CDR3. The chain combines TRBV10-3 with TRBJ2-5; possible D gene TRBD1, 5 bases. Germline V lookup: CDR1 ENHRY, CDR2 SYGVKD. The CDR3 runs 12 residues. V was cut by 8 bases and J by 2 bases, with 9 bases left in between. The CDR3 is CAISTGQETQYF. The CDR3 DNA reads TGTGCCATCTCAACAGGTCAAGAGACCCAGTACTTC.

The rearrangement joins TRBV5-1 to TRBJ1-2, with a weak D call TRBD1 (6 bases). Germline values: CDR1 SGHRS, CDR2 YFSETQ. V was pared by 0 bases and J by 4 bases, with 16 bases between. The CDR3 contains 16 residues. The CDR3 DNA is TGCGCCAGCAGCTTGGCCTGGGACGGGGACACCTATGGCTACACCTTC. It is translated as CASSLAWDGDTYGYTF.